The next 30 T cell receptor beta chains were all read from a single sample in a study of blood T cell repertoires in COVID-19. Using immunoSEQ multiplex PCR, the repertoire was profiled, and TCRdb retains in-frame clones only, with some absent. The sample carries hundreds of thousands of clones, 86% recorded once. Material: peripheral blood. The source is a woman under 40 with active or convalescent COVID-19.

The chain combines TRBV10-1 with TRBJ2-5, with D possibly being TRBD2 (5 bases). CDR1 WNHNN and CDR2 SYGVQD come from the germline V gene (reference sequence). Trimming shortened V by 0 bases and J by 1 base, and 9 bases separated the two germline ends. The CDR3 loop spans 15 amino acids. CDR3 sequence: CASSESGSGQETQYF. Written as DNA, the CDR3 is TGCGCCAGCAGTGAGTCGGGCAGCGGCCAAGAGACCCAGTACTTC.

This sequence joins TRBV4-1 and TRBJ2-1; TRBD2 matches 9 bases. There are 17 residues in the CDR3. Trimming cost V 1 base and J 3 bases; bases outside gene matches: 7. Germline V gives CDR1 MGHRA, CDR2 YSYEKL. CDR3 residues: CASSQGSGRSDYNEQFF. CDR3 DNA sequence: TGCGCCAGCAGCCAAGGTAGCGGGAGATCGGACTACAATGAGCAGTTCTTC.

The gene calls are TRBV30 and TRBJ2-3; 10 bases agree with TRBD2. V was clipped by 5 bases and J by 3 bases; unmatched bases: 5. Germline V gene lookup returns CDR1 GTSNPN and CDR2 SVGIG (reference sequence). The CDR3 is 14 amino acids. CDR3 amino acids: CAWEREGGTDTQYF. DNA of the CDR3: TGTGCCTGGGAGCGGGAGGGTGGAACAGATACGCAGTATTTT.

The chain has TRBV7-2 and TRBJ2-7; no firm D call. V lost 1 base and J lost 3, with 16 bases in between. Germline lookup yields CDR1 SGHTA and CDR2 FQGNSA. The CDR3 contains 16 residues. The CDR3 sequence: CASSLVAGVRLYEQYF. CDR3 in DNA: TGTGCCAGCAGCTTAGTTGCTGGAGTGCGTCTCTACGAGCAGTACTTC.

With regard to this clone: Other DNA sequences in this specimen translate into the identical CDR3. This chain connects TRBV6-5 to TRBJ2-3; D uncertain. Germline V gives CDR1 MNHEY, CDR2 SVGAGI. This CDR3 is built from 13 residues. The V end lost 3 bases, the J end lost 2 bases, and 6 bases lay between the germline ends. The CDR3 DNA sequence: TGTGCCAGCAGTTATCGGTCCACAGATACGCAGTATTTT. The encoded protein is CASSYRSTDTQYF.

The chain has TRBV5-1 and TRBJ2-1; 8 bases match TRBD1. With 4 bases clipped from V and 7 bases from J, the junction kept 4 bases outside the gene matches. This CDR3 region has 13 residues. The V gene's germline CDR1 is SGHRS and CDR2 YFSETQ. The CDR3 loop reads CASSDRGHNEQFF. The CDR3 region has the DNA TGCGCCAGCAGCGACAGGGGCCATAATGAGCAGTTCTTC. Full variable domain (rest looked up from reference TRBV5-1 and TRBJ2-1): KAGVTQTPRYLIKTRGQQVTLSCSPISGHRSVSWYQQTPGQGLQFLFEYFSETQRNKGNFPGRFSGRQFSNSRSEMNVSTLELGDSALYLCASSDRGHNEQFFGPGTRLTVL.

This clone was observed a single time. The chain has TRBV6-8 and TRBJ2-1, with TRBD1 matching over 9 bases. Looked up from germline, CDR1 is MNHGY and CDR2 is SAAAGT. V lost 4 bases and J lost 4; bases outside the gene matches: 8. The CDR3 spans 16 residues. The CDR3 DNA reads TGTGCCAGCAGTTCACCCGGGACAGGGTCTTACAATGAGCAGTTCTTC. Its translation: CASSSPGTGSYNEQFF.

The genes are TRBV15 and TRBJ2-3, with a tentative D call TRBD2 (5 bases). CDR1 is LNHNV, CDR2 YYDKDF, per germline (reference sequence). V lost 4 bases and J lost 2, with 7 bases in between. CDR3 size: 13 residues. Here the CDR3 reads CATSTGDTDTQYF. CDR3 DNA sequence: TGTGCCACCAGCACCGGGGACACAGATACGCAGTATTTT.

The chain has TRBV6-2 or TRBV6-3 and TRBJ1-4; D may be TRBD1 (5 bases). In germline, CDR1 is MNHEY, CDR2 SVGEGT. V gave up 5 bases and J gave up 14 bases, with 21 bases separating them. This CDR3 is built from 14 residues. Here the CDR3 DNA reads TGTGCCAGCAGTAGGGGCGGGGGGAAGGCAAAGCTGTTTTTT. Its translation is CASSRGGGKAKLFF.

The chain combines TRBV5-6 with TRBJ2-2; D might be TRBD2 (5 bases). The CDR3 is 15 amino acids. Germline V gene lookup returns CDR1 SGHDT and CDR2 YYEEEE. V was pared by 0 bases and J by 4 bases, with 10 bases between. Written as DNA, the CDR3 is TGTGCCAGCAGCTTGGGAAGGGCGGGCACCGGGGAGCTGTTTTTT. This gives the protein CASSLGRAGTGELFF. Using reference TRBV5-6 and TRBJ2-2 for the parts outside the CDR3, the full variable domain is DAGVTQSPTHLIKTRGQQVTLRCSPKSGHDTVSWYQQALGQGPQFIFQYYEEEERQRGNFPDRFSGHQFPNYSSELNVNALLLGDSALYLCASSLGRAGTGELFFGEGSRLTVL.

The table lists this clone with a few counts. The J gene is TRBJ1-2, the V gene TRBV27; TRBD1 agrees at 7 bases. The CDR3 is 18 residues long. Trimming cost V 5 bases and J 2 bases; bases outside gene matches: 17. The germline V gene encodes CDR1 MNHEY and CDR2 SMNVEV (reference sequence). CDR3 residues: CASSRERDPGQLNYGYTF. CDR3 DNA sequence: TGTGCCAGCAGTCGTGAACGGGACCCGGGACAGCTAAACTATGGCTACACCTTC.

The CDR3 loop is CASSPAGSDTQYF. CDR3 bases: TGTGCCAGCTCACCGGCAGGGTCAGATACGCAGTATTTT. The chain carries TRBV18 and TRBJ2-3; TRBD1 is a possible D gene (5 bases). The CDR3 runs 13 residues. Germline V gives CDR1 KGHSH, CDR2 LQKENI. V was cut by 3 bases and J by 4 bases, with 8 bases left in between.

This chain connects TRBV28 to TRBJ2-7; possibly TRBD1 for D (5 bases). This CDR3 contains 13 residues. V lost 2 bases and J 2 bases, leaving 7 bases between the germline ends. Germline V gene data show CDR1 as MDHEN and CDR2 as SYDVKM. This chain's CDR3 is CASSLRTPYEQYF. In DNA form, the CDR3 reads TGTGCCAGCAGTTTAAGGACACCCTACGAGCAGTACTTC.

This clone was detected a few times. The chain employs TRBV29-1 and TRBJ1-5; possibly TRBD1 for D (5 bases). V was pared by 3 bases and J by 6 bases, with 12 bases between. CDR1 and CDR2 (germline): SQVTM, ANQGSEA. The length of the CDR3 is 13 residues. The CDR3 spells CSVEDMEGQPQHF. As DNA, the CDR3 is TGCAGCGTTGAGGACATGGAGGGTCAGCCCCAGCATTTT.

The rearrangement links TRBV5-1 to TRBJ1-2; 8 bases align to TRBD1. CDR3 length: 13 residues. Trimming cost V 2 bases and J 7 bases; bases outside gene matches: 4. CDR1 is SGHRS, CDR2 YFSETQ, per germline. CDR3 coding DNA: TGCGCCAGCAGCTTCGGGACAGGAATTGGCTACACCTTC. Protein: CASSFGTGIGYTF.

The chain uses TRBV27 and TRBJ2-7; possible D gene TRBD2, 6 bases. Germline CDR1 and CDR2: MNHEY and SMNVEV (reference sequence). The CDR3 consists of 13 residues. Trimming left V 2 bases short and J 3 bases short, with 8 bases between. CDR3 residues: CASSLGGNYEQYF. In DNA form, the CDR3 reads TGTGCCAGCAGTTTAGGGGGGAACTACGAGCAGTACTTC.

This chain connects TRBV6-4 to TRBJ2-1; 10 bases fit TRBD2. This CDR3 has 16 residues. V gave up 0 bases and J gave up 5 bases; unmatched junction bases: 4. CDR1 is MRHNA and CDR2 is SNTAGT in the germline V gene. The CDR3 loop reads CASSDSSGGEHNEQFF. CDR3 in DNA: TGTGCCAGCAGTGACTCGAGCGGGGGGGAACACAATGAGCAGTTCTTC.

The CDR3 bases are TGTGCCAGCAGCTCTTTACTAAGAGACACCGGGGAGCTGTTTTTT. Translating gives CASSSLLRDTGELFF. This chain links TRBV7-9 with TRBJ2-2; the D is unclear. Per the germline V gene, CDR1 is SEHNR and CDR2 is FQNEAQ (reference sequence). Trimming shortened V by 4 bases and J by 3 bases, and 12 bases separated the two germline ends. This CDR3 contains 15 residues. The variable domain in full, completed from reference TRBV7-9 and TRBJ2-2, reads DTGVSQNPRHKITKRGQNVTFRCDPISEHNRLYWYRQTLGQGPEFLTYFQNEAQLEKSRLLSDRFSAERPKGSFSTLEIQRTEQGDSAMYLCASSSLLRDTGELFFGEGSRLTVL.

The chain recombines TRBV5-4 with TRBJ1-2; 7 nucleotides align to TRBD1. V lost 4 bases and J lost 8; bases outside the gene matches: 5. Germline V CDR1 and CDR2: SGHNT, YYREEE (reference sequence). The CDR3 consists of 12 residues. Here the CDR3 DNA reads TGTGCCAGCAGCCCTGGGACAGTGGGCTACACCTTC. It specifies CASSPGTVGYTF.

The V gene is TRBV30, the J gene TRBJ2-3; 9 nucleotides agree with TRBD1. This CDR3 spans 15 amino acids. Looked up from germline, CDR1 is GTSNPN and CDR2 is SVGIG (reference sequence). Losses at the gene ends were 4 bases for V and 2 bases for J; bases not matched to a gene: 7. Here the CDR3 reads CAWTTGGSDTDTQYF. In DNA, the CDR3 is TGTGCCTGGACTACAGGGGGCTCGGACACAGATACGCAGTATTTT.

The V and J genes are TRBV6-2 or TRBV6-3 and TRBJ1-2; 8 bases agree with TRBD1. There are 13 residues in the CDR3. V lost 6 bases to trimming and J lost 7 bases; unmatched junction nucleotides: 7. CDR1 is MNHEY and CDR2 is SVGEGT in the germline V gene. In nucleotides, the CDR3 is TGTGCCAGCAGCTCGGACAGGGTCCCTGGCTACACCTTC. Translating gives CASSSDRVPGYTF.

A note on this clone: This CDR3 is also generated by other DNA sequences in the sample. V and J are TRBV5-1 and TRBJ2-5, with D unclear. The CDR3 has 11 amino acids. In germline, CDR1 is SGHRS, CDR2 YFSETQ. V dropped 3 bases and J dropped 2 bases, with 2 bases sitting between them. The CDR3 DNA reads TGCGCCAGCAGCTCGCAAGAGACCCAGTACTTC. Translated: CASSSQETQYF.

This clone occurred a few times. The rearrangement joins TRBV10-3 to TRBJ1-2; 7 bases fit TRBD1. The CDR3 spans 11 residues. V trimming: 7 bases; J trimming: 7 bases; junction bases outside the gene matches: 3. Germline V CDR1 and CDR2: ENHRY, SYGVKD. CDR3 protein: CAINQGGGYTF. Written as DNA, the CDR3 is TGTGCCATCAACCAGGGGGGTGGCTACACCTTC.

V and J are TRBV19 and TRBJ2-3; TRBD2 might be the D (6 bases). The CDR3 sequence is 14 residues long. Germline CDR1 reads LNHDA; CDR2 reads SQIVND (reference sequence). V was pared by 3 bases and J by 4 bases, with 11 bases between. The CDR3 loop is CASSIGGRPDTQYF. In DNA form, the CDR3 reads TGTGCCAGTAGTATTGGGGGGAGGCCAGATACGCAGTATTTT.

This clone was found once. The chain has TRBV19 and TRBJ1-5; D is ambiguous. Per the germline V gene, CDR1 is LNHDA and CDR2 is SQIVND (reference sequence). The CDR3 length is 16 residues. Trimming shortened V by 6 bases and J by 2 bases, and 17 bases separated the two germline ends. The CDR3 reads CASSRPPGVGNQPQHF. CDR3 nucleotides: TGTGCCAGTAGCCGTCCACCGGGAGTAGGCAATCAGCCCCAGCATTTT.

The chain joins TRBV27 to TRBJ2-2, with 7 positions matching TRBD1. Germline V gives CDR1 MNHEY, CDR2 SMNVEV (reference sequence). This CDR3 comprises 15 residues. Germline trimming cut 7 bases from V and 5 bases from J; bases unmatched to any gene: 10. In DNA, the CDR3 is TGTGCCAGCAAGTCCGGGACAGTTGATACCGGGGAGCTGTTTTTT. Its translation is CASKSGTVDTGELFF.

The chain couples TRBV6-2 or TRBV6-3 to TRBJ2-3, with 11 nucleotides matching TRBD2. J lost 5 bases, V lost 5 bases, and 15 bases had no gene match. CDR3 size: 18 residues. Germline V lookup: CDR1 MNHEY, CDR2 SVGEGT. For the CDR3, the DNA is TGTGCCAGCAGTAGCCGGGGATTAGCGGGGGGGCGGCTAGATACGCAGTATTTT. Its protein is CASSSRGLAGGRLDTQYF.

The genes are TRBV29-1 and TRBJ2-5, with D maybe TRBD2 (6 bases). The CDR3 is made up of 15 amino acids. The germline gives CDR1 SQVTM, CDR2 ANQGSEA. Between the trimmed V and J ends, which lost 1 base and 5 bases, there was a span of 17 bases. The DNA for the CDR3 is TGCAGCGTTGAAGGGGGGGTACCAGGCACGGAGACCCAGTACTTC. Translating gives CSVEGGVPGTETQYF.

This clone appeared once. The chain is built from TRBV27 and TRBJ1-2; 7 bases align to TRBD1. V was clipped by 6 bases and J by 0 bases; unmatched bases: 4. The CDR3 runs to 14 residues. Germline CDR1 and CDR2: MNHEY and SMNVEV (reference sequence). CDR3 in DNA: TGTGCCAGCAGACCGGGACAGACTAACTATGGCTACACCTTC. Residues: CASRPGQTNYGYTF.

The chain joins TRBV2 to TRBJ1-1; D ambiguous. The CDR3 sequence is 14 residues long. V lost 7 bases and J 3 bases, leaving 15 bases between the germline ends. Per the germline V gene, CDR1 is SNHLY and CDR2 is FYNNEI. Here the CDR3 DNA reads TGTGCCAGCAAATCGACAAGGATGGACACTGAAGCTTTCTTT. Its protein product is CASKSTRMDTEAFF.